The source of this TCR beta chain is a study of shared clonotypes between healthy human individuals. The study, taken as a whole, reports: The four-donor shared clonotypes exceeded non-shared clonotypes in generation probability, with non-shared ones scoring lower.

The genomic DNA of each subset was split evenly across several immunoSEQ plates. Assay used: immunoSEQ multiplex PCR; TCRdb lists only in-frame clones, some missing. The profile shows about 2.4 million clones, more than 90% of them singletons. With respect to this clone: Antigen unknown.

Splitting the CD4+ cells yielded a CD45RA+ naive subset and a CD45RA-negative memory subset. The CDR3 sequence is 16 residues long. The trim removed 4 bases at V and 1 base at J, leaving 10 bases unmatched. Germline loops: CDR1 SGHNT, CDR2 YYREEE (reference sequence). The origin of this receptor is a man between 18 and 35 years old in good health. The material sequenced was naive CD4+ T cells sorted from blood. As to subset: CD45RA+ positively selected. This rearrangement joins TRBV5-4 to TRBJ1-1; 7 bases are shared with TRBD1. CDR3 DNA: TGTGCCAGCAGCCCAGGGGGGCGCCCTCAGAACACTGAAGCTTTCTTT. This codes for CASSPGGRPQNTEAFF.